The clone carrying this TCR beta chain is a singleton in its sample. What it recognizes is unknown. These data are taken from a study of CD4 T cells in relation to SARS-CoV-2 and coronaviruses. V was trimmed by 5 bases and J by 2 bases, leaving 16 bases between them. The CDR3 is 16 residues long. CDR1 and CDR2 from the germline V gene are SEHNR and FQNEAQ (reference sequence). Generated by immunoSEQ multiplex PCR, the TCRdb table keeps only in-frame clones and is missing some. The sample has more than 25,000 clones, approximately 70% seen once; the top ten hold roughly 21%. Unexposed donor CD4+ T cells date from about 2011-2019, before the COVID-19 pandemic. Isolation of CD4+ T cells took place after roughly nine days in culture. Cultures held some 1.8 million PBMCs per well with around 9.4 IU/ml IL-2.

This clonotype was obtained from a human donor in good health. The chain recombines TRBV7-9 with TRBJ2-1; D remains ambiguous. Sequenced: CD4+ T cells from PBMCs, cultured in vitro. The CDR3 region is CASSTNTHSAYNEQFF. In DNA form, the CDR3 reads TGTGCCAGCAGCACCAATACCCACTCGGCCTACAATGAGCAGTTCTTC.